This TCR beta chain was sequenced for a study of cytomegalovirus exposure and HLA in healthy donors. Study conclusions and caveats: Most CMV-associated TCR beta chains appeared HLA-restricted in a later analysis.

In the case of this clone: Its target is unknown.

V shed 0 bases and J 1 base; nucleotides not matched to a gene: 2. The CDR3 contains 18 residues. CDR1 is KGHSH and CDR2 is LQKENI in the germline V gene. PCR amplification relied on 60 Vbeta primers (plus 13 Jbeta primers). Some clones are missing from TCRdb's copy, which holds only in-frame ones; the method was immunoSEQ multiplex PCR. The repertoire holds some 140,000 clones, 65% to 80% seen once, with around 1.5% in the top ten. The sample was PBMCs. J is TRBJ2-5 and V is TRBV18; 16 nucleotides align to TRBD2. The source of this sequence is a woman aged 18-29 years in good health and CMV-seronegative. CDR3 loop: CASSPPGLAGGGQETQYF. The CDR3 DNA reads TGTGCCAGCTCACCACCGGGACTAGCGGGAGGGGGCCAAGAGACCCAGTACTTC.